One sample yielded the 24 T cell receptor beta chains listed below, sequenced in a study of blood T cell repertoires in COVID-19. The table came from immunoSEQ multiplex PCR; TCRdb's copy has only in-frame clones and leaves some out. Of 80,000 to 90,000 clones listed, approximately 82% are singletons. Sequencing used peripheral blood. The receptor set was obtained from a woman older than 75 with acute or convalescent COVID-19.

This rearrangement joins TRBV24-1 to TRBJ2-1; 7 nucleotides match TRBD1. The junction had 4 bases not matched to a gene; V was cut back by 3 bases and J by 0 bases. There are 16 residues in the CDR3. Per the germline V gene, CDR1 is KGHDR and CDR2 is SFDVKD. The CDR3 here is CATSDRRGSSYNEQFF. CDR3 bases: TGTGCCACCAGTGATCGCAGGGGGAGCTCCTACAATGAGCAGTTCTTC.

V is TRBV4-2 and J is TRBJ2-2, with 8 bases lining up with TRBD2. Germline CDR1 and CDR2: LGHNA and YNFKEQ. CDR3 length: 17 amino acids. V lost 0 bases and J lost 2; bases outside the gene matches: 5. In nucleotides, the CDR3 is TGTGCCAGCAGCCAAGATTCTCTAGCGGGTAACACCGGGGAGCTGTTTTTT. Residues: CASSQDSLAGNTGELFF.

This chain uses TRBV11-2 with TRBJ2-7; TRBD2 is a possible D gene (5 bases). Germline V gene sequence: CDR1 SGHAT, CDR2 FQNNGV. V was pared by 0 bases and J by 0 bases, with 9 bases between. The CDR3 spans 15 residues. CDR3 residues: CASSLEAGSSYEQYF. The CDR3 DNA sequence: TGTGCCAGCAGCTTAGAGGCGGGTAGCTCCTACGAGCAGTACTTC.

V and J are TRBV5-8 and TRBJ1-2; D unresolved. The CDR3 extends over 11 amino acids. The V gene lost 6 bases and the J gene lost 7 bases, with 10 bases spanning the gap. The germline gives CDR1 SGHTS, CDR2 YDEGEE. The CDR3 nucleotides read TGTGCCAGCAAGCCCGGTGGTGGCTACACCTTC. Amino acids: CASKPGGGYTF.

The V and J genes are TRBV7-8 and TRBJ1-4; tentatively, D is TRBD1 (5 bases). Germline V gene data show CDR1 as SGHVS and CDR2 as FQNEAQ. The CDR3 extends over 13 amino acids. V lost 6 bases and J 8 bases, leaving 13 bases between the germline ends. The CDR3 region is CASRGGDGEKLFF. CDR3 DNA: TGTGCCAGCAGGGGGGGGGACGGAGAAAAACTGTTTTTT. The complete variable domain, with remaining parts taken from reference TRBV7-8 and TRBJ1-4, reads GAGVSQSPRYKVAKRGQDVALRCDPISGHVSLFWYQQALGQGPEFLTYFQNEAQLDKSGLPSDRFFAERPEGSVSTLKIQRTQQEDSAVYLCASRGGDGEKLFFGSGTQLSVL.

The rearrangement links TRBV7-9 to TRBJ1-2; D unresolved. There are 13 residues in the CDR3. Trimming shortened V by 1 base and J by 8 bases, and 11 bases separated the two germline ends. The germline CDR1 and CDR2 sequences are SEHNR and FQNEAQ (reference sequence). The DNA for the CDR3 is TGTGCCAGCAGCTTAGAGTCAGGTCGGGGCTACACCTTC. It translates to CASSLESGRGYTF.

CDR3 nucleotide sequence: TGCGCCAGCAGACGCCAGGGACTACAAGAGACCCAGTACTTC. It is translated as CASRRQGLQETQYF. This sequence joins TRBV5-1 and TRBJ2-5; 7 bases agree with TRBD2. Germline V gene sequence: CDR1 SGHRS, CDR2 YFSETQ. V lost 5 bases and J lost 2; bases outside the gene matches: 6. The CDR3 is made up of 14 amino acids.

The V and J genes are TRBV5-4 and TRBJ1-1; 9 bases agree with TRBD1. The CDR3 extends over 15 amino acids. Trimming at V came to 3 bases and at J to 1 base, leaving 4 bases not matched to a gene. The germline V gene has CDR1 SGHNT and CDR2 YYREEE (reference sequence). The CDR3 nucleotides are TGTGCCAGCAGCTCCGGGACAGGGTCGAACACTGAAGCTTTCTTT. It is translated as CASSSGTGSNTEAFF. The entire variable domain, with the rest obtained from reference TRBV5-4 and TRBJ1-1, is as follows: ETGVTQSPTHLIKTRGQQVTLRCSSQSGHNTVSWYQQALGQGPQFIFQYYREEENGRGNFPPRFSGLQFPNYSSELNVNALELDDSALYLCASSSGTGSNTEAFFGQGTRLTVV.

V is TRBV4-1 and J is TRBJ1-5; TRBD1 is a possible D gene (5 bases). This CDR3 is built from 20 residues. Germline CDR1 and CDR2: MGHRA and YSYEKL. Between the trimmed V and J ends, which lost 0 bases and 5 bases, there was a span of 26 bases. The CDR3 loop is CASSQEESARRGRVDQPQHF. The CDR3 DNA reads as TGCGCCAGCAGCCAAGAGGAATCCGCTCGAAGGGGCAGGGTCGATCAGCCCCAGCATTTT.

This sequence joins TRBV6-6 and TRBJ1-4; D is perhaps TRBD1 (6 bases). The CDR3 covers 15 residues. CDR1 is MNHNY and CDR2 is SVGAGI in the germline V gene (reference sequence). V gave up 4 bases and J gave up 8 bases, with 17 bases separating them. In DNA, the CDR3 is TGTGCCAGCAGTTCCCGCGCAGGGGTGCAGGAAAAACTGTTTTTT. It is translated as CASSSRAGVQEKLFF.

The V and J genes are TRBV19 and TRBJ2-1; tentative D call: TRBD1 (5 bases). V lost 2 bases, J lost 6 bases, and 14 bases lay in between. Germline values: CDR1 LNHDA, CDR2 SQIVND (reference sequence). There are 15 residues in the CDR3. The chain's CDR3 is CASSIPGILLNEQFF. Written as DNA, the CDR3 is TGTGCCAGTAGTATACCAGGGATCCTACTCAATGAGCAGTTCTTC.

This clone was seen only once. This chain links TRBV25-1 with TRBJ2-5; perhaps TRBD2 as D (6 bases). CDR3 length equals 14 residues. Germline CDR1 MGHDK, CDR2 SYGVNS. The V gene lost 4 bases and the J gene lost 6 bases, with 15 bases spanning the gap. CDR3 DNA sequence: TGTGCCAGCAGTGGGGGGACTTGGTCGAAGACCCAGTACTTC. Protein product: CASSGGTWSKTQYF. Together with reference TRBV25-1 and TRBJ2-5, the CDR3 gives the full variable domain: EADIYQTPRYLVIGTGKKITLECSQTMGHDKMYWYQQDPGMELHLIHYSYGVNSTEKGDLSSESTVSRIRTEHFPLTLESARPSHTSQYLCASSGGTWSKTQYFGPGTRLLVL.

The chain employs TRBV5-1 and TRBJ1-1; unclear D gene. Germline loops: CDR1 SGHRS, CDR2 YFSETQ. Trimming cost V 0 bases and J 4 bases, with 7 bases left between them. The CDR3 has 13 amino acids. CDR3 bases: TGCGCCAGCAGCTTGGGGGAGGGCACTGAAGCTTTCTTT. Translated, it gives CASSLGEGTEAFF.

The chain carries TRBV27 and TRBJ1-2; 9 bases are shared with TRBD1. V trimming: 8 bases; J trimming: 1 base; junction bases outside the gene matches: 11. Germline CDR1 and CDR2: MNHEY and SMNVEV (reference sequence). CDR3 length: 16 residues. DNA for the CDR3: TGTGCCAGCGCGAACCGGGACAGGGATTTTAACTATGGCTACACCTTC. Translated: CASANRDRDFNYGYTF.

This chain uses TRBV5-4 with TRBJ2-3; 8 nucleotides match TRBD2. The CDR3 extends over 16 amino acids. Losses at the gene ends were 0 bases for V and 6 bases for J; bases not matched to a gene: 9. Germline assignment: CDR1 SGHNT and CDR2 YYREEE (reference sequence). The CDR3 here is CASSLEWGAGEDTQYF. In DNA form, the CDR3 reads TGTGCCAGCAGCTTGGAATGGGGAGCGGGAGAGGATACGCAGTATTTT.

This chain uses TRBV28 with TRBJ1-1, with 8 bases fitting TRBD1. This CDR3 is built from 14 residues. V was pared by 6 bases and J by 6 bases, with 9 bases of the junction left unmatched. Germline V gene sequence: CDR1 MDHEN, CDR2 SYDVKM. In nucleotides, the CDR3 is TGTGCCAGCAGAACTGGACAGGGAAGTGCTGAAGCTTTCTTT. Residues: CASRTGQGSAEAFF.

This sequence joins TRBV5-1 and TRBJ1-5, with 9 bases lining up with TRBD1. Per germline, CDR1 SGHRS and CDR2 YFSETQ. The CDR3 totals 14 residues. J gave up 5 bases and V 4 bases, and 4 bases lay outside the gene matches. The CDR3 region has the DNA TGCGCCAGCAGCCAAACAGGGGGCGATCAGCCCCAGCATTTT. Residues: CASSQTGGDQPQHF.

The chain couples TRBV6-1 to TRBJ2-2; possible D gene TRBD2, 6 bases. Germline CDR1 and CDR2: MNHNS and SASEGT. The CDR3 totals 17 residues. Trimming removed 4 bases from V and 2 bases from J, with 17 bases in between. In DNA, the CDR3 is TGTGCCAGCAGTGCAAGATCCGGGACTGTAAACACCGGGGAGCTGTTTTTT. Translation gives CASSARSGTVNTGELFF.

The gene calls are TRBV10-3 and TRBJ1-5, with 7 bases aligning to TRBD1. Germline V lookup: CDR1 ENHRY, CDR2 SYGVKD. V gave up 10 bases and J gave up 4 bases; unmatched junction bases: 7. The CDR3 totals 13 residues. The CDR3 DNA sequence: TGTGCCAACCGCGGGACAGAAAATCAGCCCCAGCATTTT. Translating gives CANRGTENQPQHF.

The rearrangement uses TRBV3-1 (or the pseudogene TRBV3-2) and TRBJ2-7; 14 bases align to TRBD2. This CDR3 is built from 17 residues. Germline V gene lookup returns CDR1 LGHDT and CDR2 YNNKEL (reference sequence). The V and J ends lost 4 bases and 2 bases, in that order; junction bases with no gene match: 7. CDR3 in amino acids: CASSPGTSGREPYEQYF. The CDR3 DNA reads as TGTGCCAGCAGCCCGGGGACTAGCGGGAGAGAGCCCTACGAGCAGTACTTC.

The rearrangement joins TRBV3-1 (or the pseudogene TRBV3-2) to TRBJ1-1; the D gene is possibly TRBD1 (5 bases). The length of the CDR3 is 13 residues. CDR1 is LGHDT and CDR2 is YNNKEL in the germline V gene (reference sequence). The ends were cut back, 0 bases at V and 10 bases at J, with 12 bases in the middle. The DNA of the CDR3 is TGTGCCAGCAGCCAAGACCAGGGCTCGCGAGCTTTCTTT. Translation: CASSQDQGSRAFF.

In its sample, this clone was seen once. This chain links TRBV27 with TRBJ1-4, with TRBD1 matching over 7 bases. Germline V gene data show CDR1 as MNHEY and CDR2 as SMNVEV (reference sequence). This CDR3 contains 15 residues. V trimming: 4 bases; J trimming: 0 bases; junction bases outside the gene matches: 2. CDR3 sequence reads: CASSSGTATNEKLFF. The CDR3 bases are TGTGCCAGCAGTTCGGGGACAGCAACTAATGAAAAACTGTTTTTT. Variable domain in full (rest from reference TRBV27 and TRBJ1-4): EAQVTQNPRYLITVTGKKLTVTCSQNMNHEYMSWYRQDPGLGLRQIYYSMNVEVTDKGDVPEGYKVSRKEKRNFPLILESPSPNQTSLYFCASSSGTATNEKLFFGSGTQLSVL.

The genes are TRBV5-8 and TRBJ2-1; a possible D gene is TRBD1 (6 bases). This CDR3 spans 14 amino acids. V was pared by 3 bases and J by 8 bases, with 15 bases between. Germline CDR1 SGHTS, CDR2 YDEGEE. CDR3 residues: CASSSRTVLDEQFF. CDR3 in DNA: TGTGCCAGCAGCTCCCGGACAGTTCTGGATGAGCAGTTCTTC.

As for this clone: It is unclear where the CDR3 begins or ends on the DNA, so no DNA is shown, and the CDR3 is as TCRdb lists it. J is TRBJ2-3 and V is TRBV6-5; no check of the table's D call, TRBD1, against the DNA was made. The CDR3 sequence runs 13 residues, both termini included. Germline V CDR1 and CDR2: MNHEY, SVGAGI. The CDR3 loop is CASSVFGGGASYF.